The 21 T cell receptor beta chains in this list originate from one sample, sequenced in a study of blood T cell repertoires in COVID-19. The repertoire was sequenced with immunoSEQ multiplex PCR; TCRdb's copy has only in-frame clones and lacks some. The data contain approximately 300,000 clones, 85% to 90% of them seen just once; the ten biggest clones take up roughly 6.1%. Sequenced material: peripheral blood. The receptors derive from a woman aged 45 to 65 with COVID-19, enrolled during active disease.

The gene calls are TRBV28 and TRBJ2-7; 8 nucleotides match TRBD2. V lost 5 bases to trimming and J lost 2 bases; unmatched junction nucleotides: 20. The V gene's germline CDR1 is MDHEN and CDR2 SYDVKM. CDR3 length: 19 amino acids. The CDR3 DNA reads TGTGCCAGCAGTCCCGGATTCAATGGGCTAGCGGGCCTCACCTACGAGCAGTACTTC. It yields the protein CASSPGFNGLAGLTYEQYF.

This chain uses TRBV27 with TRBJ2-7; D gene uncertain. CDR1 is MNHEY and CDR2 is SMNVEV in the germline V gene (reference sequence). This CDR3 is 14 amino acids long. V was trimmed by 8 bases and J by 0 bases, leaving 14 bases between them. This CDR3 reads CASGLRFFSYEQYF. CDR3 DNA: TGTGCCAGCGGCTTGAGGTTTTTCTCCTACGAGCAGTACTTC.

The V and J genes are TRBV4-1 and TRBJ2-5, with D possibly TRBD2 on 6 matching bases. The CDR3 spans 15 residues. Trimming left V 1 base short and J 7 bases short, with 16 bases between. Germline values: CDR1 MGHRA, CDR2 YSYEKL. In DNA, the CDR3 is TGCGCCAGCAGCCAAGGCCTTAGCGGTGAAGCGACCCAGTACTTC. Protein product: CASSQGLSGEATQYF.

As to this clone: Germline is not matched at one junction end, which may reflect a read error. This sequence joins TRBV15 and TRBJ2-7, with a tentative D call TRBD1 (6 bases). CDR3 length equals 12 residues. Germline CDR1 reads LNHNV; CDR2 reads YYDKDF (reference sequence). CDR3 bases: TGTGCCACCAGCAGAGATGAGGGGGAACCCGACTTC. Protein sequence: CATSRDEGEPDF.

With respect to this clone: One end of the junction is discordant with germline, which a read error may explain. The chain links TRBV5-1 to TRBJ2-5; 7 nucleotides align to TRBD2. This CDR3 has 13 residues. Germline V lookup: CDR1 SGHRS, CDR2 YFSETQ. In DNA, the CDR3 is TGCACCAGCAGCGGGGAGGGCCAAGAGACCCAGTACTTC. Protein product: CTSSGEGQETQYF.

The chain recombines TRBV5-4 with TRBJ2-7; 7 nucleotides line up with TRBD1. V trimming: 4 bases; J trimming: 0 bases; junction bases outside the gene matches: 7. The germline CDR1 and CDR2 sequences are SGHNT and YYREEE (reference sequence). The CDR3 is 15 residues long. This chain's CDR3 is CASSLTGVSSYEQYF. CDR3 DNA sequence: TGTGCCAGCAGCCTTACAGGGGTGAGCTCCTACGAGCAGTACTTC.

The chain links TRBV5-1 to TRBJ1-3; 12 bases match TRBD1. This CDR3 is built from 17 residues. CDR1 SGHRS and CDR2 YFSETQ come from the germline V gene. J was trimmed by 0 bases and V by 0 bases; bases with no gene match: 1. This CDR3 is CASSLEGQGASGNTIYF. CDR3 DNA sequence: TGCGCCAGCAGCTTGGAGGGACAGGGGGCCTCTGGAAACACCATATATTTT.

V usage is TRBV4-3 and J usage is TRBJ2-1; D is undetermined. V lost 0 bases and J lost 0, with 9 bases in between. This CDR3 region has 16 residues. Looked up from germline, CDR1 is LGHNA and CDR2 is YSLEER. The CDR3 nucleotides read TGCGCCAGCAGCCAAGATCTGGCAAGCTCCTACAATGAGCAGTTCTTC. Its translation is CASSQDLASSYNEQFF.

CDR3 in DNA: TGCGCCAGCAGCTTGTCCGGGGATAATTCACCCCTCCACTTT. Amino acid sequence: CASSLSGDNSPLHF. The J gene is TRBJ1-6, the V gene TRBV5-1; no firm D call. Trimming cost V 1 base and J 5 bases, with 7 bases left between them. CDR3 length: 14 amino acids. Looked up from germline, CDR1 is SGHRS and CDR2 is YFSETQ.

This chain links TRBV3-1 (or the pseudogene TRBV3-2) with TRBJ2-1; D might be TRBD1 (6 bases). The CDR3 spans 16 residues. Trimming took off 5 bases at V and 6 bases at J, with 20 bases between the two ends. CDR1 is LGHDT, CDR2 YNNKEL, per germline (reference sequence). The CDR3 loop is CASSVTRPGASNEQFF. The CDR3, as DNA: TGTGCCAGCAGCGTAACCCGGCCAGGGGCATCCAATGAGCAGTTCTTC.

This clone was found once. CDR3 nucleotides: TGTGCCAGTAGTAGTCATACCCAGGGGGCTGGAAACACCATATATTTT. This codes for CASSSHTQGAGNTIYF. The chain employs TRBV19 and TRBJ1-3, with 7 positions matching TRBD1. The ends lost 4 bases at V and 2 bases at J; junction bases unmatched: 8. Germline V lookup: CDR1 LNHDA, CDR2 SQIVND (reference sequence). The CDR3 extends over 16 amino acids. The full variable domain, with the rest looked up from reference TRBV19 and TRBJ1-3, is DGGITQSPKYLFRKEGQNVTLSCEQNLNHDAMYWYRQDPGQGLRLIYYSQIVNDFQKGDIAEGYSVSREKKESFPLTVTSAQKNPTAFYLCASSSHTQGAGNTIYFGEGSWLTVV.

The chain couples TRBV12-3 or TRBV12-4 to TRBJ2-1; D unresolved. V lost 6 bases to trimming and J lost 9 bases, with 9 bases between them. The length of the CDR3 is 11 residues. The CDR3 protein is CASSSAGEQFF. CDR3 DNA sequence: TGTGCCAGCAGCTCCGCAGGTGAGCAGTTCTTC.

The chain employs TRBV5-8 and TRBJ2-7, with 10 bases lining up with TRBD2. CDR3 size: 15 residues. Germline CDR1 is SGHTS and CDR2 is YDEGEE. Trimming cost V 1 base and J 5 bases; bases outside gene matches: 6. The CDR3 region has the DNA TGTGCCAGCAGCTTGAGCGGGAGGGCCTTAAACGAGCAGTACTTC. Its protein product is CASSLSGRALNEQYF.

The rearrangement links TRBV25-1 to TRBJ2-2; TRBD1 matches 10 bases. V gave up 6 bases and J gave up 3 bases; unmatched junction bases: 10. The length of the CDR3 is 17 residues. Germline CDR1 MGHDK, CDR2 SYGVNS. The CDR3 sequence: CASSASPGTGDTGELFF. In DNA, the CDR3 is TGTGCCAGCAGCGCCTCCCCCGGGACAGGGGACACCGGGGAGCTGTTTTTT.

The V and J genes are TRBV5-4 and TRBJ2-7, with D perhaps matching TRBD2 (6 bases). The CDR3 consists of 14 residues. Germline CDR1 SGHNT, CDR2 YYREEE (reference sequence). Trimming stripped 6 bases from V and 0 bases from J, with 13 bases between. The CDR3 spells CASMSGQDSYEQYF. The CDR3 coding sequence is TGTGCCAGCATGAGCGGGCAGGACTCCTACGAGCAGTACTTC.

This clone is a singleton in its sample. The chain links TRBV27 to TRBJ1-4; weak D call: TRBD1 (5 bases). Germline V gene lookup returns CDR1 MNHEY and CDR2 SMNVEV (reference sequence). This CDR3 has 17 amino acids. The germline V and J ends were trimmed by 3 bases and 7 bases, with 21 bases remaining between them. The CDR3 nucleotides read TGTGCCAGCAGTTTGGGACCAGGGCGGGGATGGCGTGAAAAACTGTTTTTT. Amino acid sequence: CASSLGPGRGWREKLFF.

The chain uses TRBV4-3 and TRBJ1-1; D gene ambiguous. The CDR3 totals 13 residues. Germline V gene sequence: CDR1 LGHNA, CDR2 YSLEER. Trimming cost V 0 bases and J 5 bases, with 7 bases left between them. In DNA, the CDR3 is TGCGCCAGCAGCCAAGATATAACTACTGAAGCTTTCTTT. This gives the protein CASSQDITTEAFF.

Details on this clone: This specimen includes other DNA sequences encoding the same CDR3. The CDR3 DNA reads TGTGCCACCAGTGACCCTAGCGGCACAGATACGCAGTATTTT. This sequence encodes CATSDPSGTDTQYF. The J gene is TRBJ2-3, the V gene TRBV24-1, with D possibly being TRBD2 (6 bases). Trimming removed 4 bases at V and 1 base at J, with 8 bases between. This CDR3 region has 14 residues. Germline V gene data show CDR1 as KGHDR and CDR2 as SFDVKD.

The rearrangement uses TRBV11-2 and TRBJ1-3; no reliable D call. The V gene's germline CDR1 is SGHAT and CDR2 FQNNGV. The CDR3 contains 15 residues. The V end lost 3 bases, the J end lost 1 base, and 10 bases lay between the germline ends. The CDR3 nucleotides read TGTGCCAGCAGCTTCTTCGCTAGGTCTGGAAACACCATATATTTT. It is translated as CASSFFARSGNTIYF.

CDR3 bases: TGCAGCGTTGAATTACCGTCGGACACTGAAGCTTTCTTT. As protein: CSVELPSDTEAFF. The rearrangement links TRBV29-1 to TRBJ1-1; D ambiguous. V gave up 2 bases and J gave up 3 bases, with 10 bases separating them. Germline-derived CDR1 and CDR2 are SQVTM and ANQGSEA. The CDR3 runs 13 residues.

The rearrangement uses TRBV27 and TRBJ1-2; TRBD1 aligns across 7 bases. This CDR3 has 15 residues. J was trimmed by 7 bases and V by 4 bases; bases with no gene match: 12. CDR1 and CDR2 from the germline V gene are MNHEY and SMNVEV (reference sequence). The CDR3 reads CASSSPRQGGVGYTF. CDR3 nucleotide sequence: TGTGCCAGCAGTTCTCCCAGACAGGGCGGGGTTGGCTACACCTTC.